The rows below give T cell receptor beta chains drawn from one sample of a study of cytomegalovirus exposure and HLA in healthy donors. Repertoires were generated with immunoSEQ multiplex PCR, while TCRdb's copy carries only in-frame clones and drops some. The sample yields about 180,000 clones, 80% seen once. The sample taken for sequencing was PBMCs. The receptors derive from a young man in good health and CMV-seropositive. Both conserved end residues are part of each CDR3. Fields, in order: CDR3 length, V gene, J gene, clone size, CDR3 protein. Clone size appears in some rows only: once, few, many, or a class for an expanded clone.

15	TRBV28	TRBJ1-2	NA	CASSLTPRQGHGYTF
16	TRBV9	TRBJ1-2	NA	CASGGRLQGAFYGYTF
16	TRBV19	TRBJ1-2	NA	CASSIGGTVENYGYTF
15	TRBV7-2	TRBJ2-3	NA	CASGLAGDGSDTQYF
13	TRBV5-1	TRBJ1-4	NA	CASRGQKNEKLFF
13	TRBV6-5	TRBJ1-5	NA	CASRAGGGQPQHF
13	TRBV7-9	TRBJ2-7	NA	CASSPPGSYEQYF
15	TRBV7-9	TRBJ2-1	NA	CASSLEGLAGAEQFF
14	TRBV5-5	TRBJ2-7	NA	CASSQETGTYEQYF
18	TRBV10-1	TRBJ2-3	NA	CASSDRPDRYRSTDTQYF
15	TRBV5-1	TRBJ1-6	NA	CASSLGQGNNSPLHF
17	TRBV7-9	TRBJ2-5	NA	CASSPPASWSPNAAQYF
15	TRBV6-1	TRBJ1-5	NA	CASQRGSGGNQPQHF
15	TRBV19	TRBJ2-3	NA	CASSIPTSGSDTQYF
14	TRBV25-1	TRBJ1-2	NA	CASHPGQANYGYTF
15	TRBV5-4	TRBJ1-4	few	CASSLSAGGNEKLFF
15	TRBV6-5	TRBJ2-7	NA	CASGRQGTSSYEQYF
17	TRBV15	TRBJ2-4	NA	CATSREPWTGSGNIQYF
13	TRBV29-1	TRBJ1-1	NA	CSVTSTRGTEAFF
17	TRBV6-1	TRBJ2-7	NA	CASSDLIPQGKSSEQYF
15	TRBV7-2	TRBJ2-7	once	CASSLVASGTYEQYF
15	TRBV6-4	TRBJ2-1	many	CASSASEGHGDEQFF
15	TRBV7-2	TRBJ2-1	NA	CASSFISSGSRPQFF
16	TRBV9	TRBJ2-3	NA	CASSAGLAGGTDTQYF
19	TRBV21-1	TRBJ2-6	NA	CASSNVESGGRSGANVLTF
12	TRBV7-9	TRBJ1-1	NA	CSSSLLTAEAFF
16	TRBV7-9	TRBJ2-3	few	CASSLEVSRIQDTQYF
15	TRBV5-4	TRBJ1-5	NA	CASSPGQGANQPQHF
12	TRBV6-5	TRBJ1-1	NA	CASSSGTTEAFF
14	TRBV29-1	TRBJ2-1	few	CSGIGLHSYNEQFF
18	TRBV4-3	TRBJ1-3	few	CASSQDLLRGSSGNTIYF
16	TRBV4-1	TRBJ2-1	NA	CASSQDGAATTDEQFF
17	TRBV29-1	TRBJ2-1	NA	CSARLTTGLAGYNEQFF
13	TRBV30	TRBJ1-3	NA	CAWSGDSGNTIYF
16	TRBV6-4	TRBJ2-3	NA	CASSETSGSSTDTQYF
13	TRBV6-5	TRBJ2-7	few	CAILGPETYEQYF
15	TRBV10-1	TRBJ1-1	once	CASSDKGDLNTEAFF
13	TRBV9	TRBJ1-6	NA	CASTPPPNSPLHF
14	TRBV6-5	TRBJ1-2	few	CASSPLEGGYGYTF
12	TRBV10-2	TRBJ1-1	NA	CASSFQLREAFF
16	TRBV19	TRBJ2-5	NA	CASSTTIRAAGETQYF